The source of this T cell receptor beta chain is a study of shared clonotypes between healthy human individuals. Each subset's genomic DNA was split evenly across several immunoSEQ plates. The authors sequenced unsorted PBMC DNA on ten immunoSEQ deep assay plates. This table comes from immunoSEQ multiplex PCR, and its TCRdb copy is limited to in-frame clones, with some not included. The sample holds roughly 490,000 clones; about 82% are singletons and the top ten take 10% to 15%. V lost 3 bases and J 7 bases, leaving 10 bases between the germline ends. This CDR3 contains 13 residues. Germline CDR1 is MRHNA and CDR2 is SNTAGT.

The sample was PBMCs. The rearrangement joins TRBV6-4 to TRBJ1-5, with a tentative D call TRBD1 (5 bases). The source of this sequence is a woman aged 40 to 50 in good health. Some clones in this sample may be carry-over from other donors' samples. The CDR3, as DNA: TGTGCCAGCAGTGAACAAACAGGCCAGCCCCAGCATTTT. Translating it yields CASSEQTGQPQHF.